Described below is a single TCR beta chain sequence and its context. TCRdb's table, derived via immunoSEQ multiplex PCR, lists solely in-frame clones and lacks some. The sample carries 85,000 to 100,000 clones, 75% to 95% recorded once. The entry originates in a study of T cell changes during pregnancy in multiple sclerosis. This CDR3 comprises 12 residues. V lost 6 bases to trimming and J lost 3 bases, with 8 bases between them. CDR1 is MNHEY, CDR2 SVGAGI, per germline. The sequence came from a female donor with multiple sclerosis, enrolled in a pregnancy study. The sequences come from peripheral blood, collected before pregnancy. The chain carries TRBV6-5 and TRBJ1-2; D ambiguous. DNA of the CDR3: TGTGCCAGCAGGGACTCCTACTATGGCTACACCTTC. Translating gives CASRDSYYGYTF.